Following are 4 T cell receptor beta chains from one sample sequenced in a study of blood T cell repertoires in COVID-19. The data were produced by immunoSEQ multiplex PCR, yet TCRdb's version contains in-frame clones alone and is incomplete. The table has 130,000 to 150,000 clones, approximately 80% seen once. The sequencing input was peripheral blood. The source is a human donor in a cohort sampled during active COVID-19.

This clone occurred a few times. The rearrangement joins TRBV19 to TRBJ1-3, with D possibly being TRBD1 (5 bases). The V end lost 6 bases, the J end lost 2 bases, and 17 bases lay between the germline ends. The length of the CDR3 is 16 residues. CDR1 LNHDA and CDR2 SQIVND come from the germline V gene (reference sequence). In DNA form, the CDR3 reads TGTGCCAGTAGCCTTGTGGGGGGAACGGCTGGAAACACCATATATTTT. Translated, it gives CASSLVGGTAGNTIYF.

This rearrangement joins TRBV2 to TRBJ2-6, with D maybe TRBD1 (6 bases). The germline V gene encodes CDR1 SNHLY and CDR2 FYNNEI. This CDR3 region has 14 residues. Trimming pared 8 bases from V and 4 bases from J, leaving 12 bases between. The CDR3, as DNA: TGTGCCAGCCACAGGGCTGCGGGGGCCAACGTCCTGACTTTC. It encodes CASHRAAGANVLTF.

The V and J genes are TRBV19 and TRBJ2-3, with 8 bases identical to TRBD2. With V trimmed by 3 bases and J by 1 base, 3 bases remained unmatched. The CDR3 length is 15 residues. Germline V gene sequence: CDR1 LNHDA, CDR2 SQIVND (reference sequence). CDR3 region: CASSIGGGGTDTQYF. The CDR3 region has the DNA TGTGCCAGTAGTATCGGGGGGGGTGGCACAGATACGCAGTATTTT.

The chain joins TRBV19 to TRBJ2-7; 13 bases agree with TRBD2. The CDR3 consists of 15 residues. CDR1 is LNHDA, CDR2 SQIVND, per germline (reference sequence). Trimming removed 3 bases from V and 5 bases from J; junction bases left unmatched: 4. This chain's CDR3 is CASSMGGTSGDEQYF. In DNA form, the CDR3 reads TGTGCCAGTAGTATGGGGGGGACTAGCGGGGACGAGCAGTACTTC.